This is a list of T cell receptor beta chains from one sample in a study of T cell changes during pregnancy in multiple sclerosis. Some clones are missing from TCRdb's copy, which holds only in-frame ones; the method was immunoSEQ multiplex PCR. The data show about 36,000 clones, roughly nine tenths seen once. Specimen: CD4+ T cells from peripheral blood mononuclear cells, collected in the second trimester of pregnancy. The receptor set was obtained from a female donor in good health, enrolled as a control in a pregnancy study. Each CDR3 is given with its conserved first and last residue. Fields, in order: D gene, clone size, J gene, V gene, CDR3 DNA, CDR3 protein. D genes are given only for firm matches. Size is omitted from some rows. Given values are once, few, many or a class for expanded clones.

>NA|NA|TRBJ1-4|TRBV5-1
TGCGCCAGCAGCTTCTCAGGCGCCCATCTTGAAAAACTGTTTTTT
CASSFSGAHLEKLFF
>NA|NA|TRBJ1-2|TRBV5-1
TGCGCCAGCAGCTTGGTTTGGGGGCCCGACTATGGCTACACCTTC
CASSLVWGPDYGYTF
>TRBD2|NA|TRBJ2-2|TRBV6-1
TGTGCCAGCGGGAGGGTTACCGGGGAGCTGTTTTTT
CASGRVTGELFF
>NA|NA|TRBJ2-4|TRBV28
TGTGCCAGCGCTACCAAGGCCTCGGGAAACATTCAGTACTTC
CASATKASGNIQYF
>TRBD1|NA|TRBJ1-2|TRBV7-6
TGTGCCAGCAGCTTGGAACGGACAGGGCATGGCTACACCTTC
CASSLERTGHGYTF
>NA|NA|TRBJ1-1|TRBV18
TGTGCCAGCTCACCGGACAGTCGAGAAGCTTTCTTT
CASSPDSREAFF
>NA|NA|TRBJ2-7|TRBV28
TGTGCCAGCAGTACTAGTTACGAGCAGTACTTC
CASSTSYEQYF
>TRBD1|NA|TRBJ1-1|TRBV5-1
TGCGCCAGCAGCTTGGCGGCAGGGGGAACTGAAGCTTTCTTT
CASSLAAGGTEAFF
>NA|NA|TRBJ2-3|TRBV20-1
TGCAGTGCTAGGAGGACAGATACGCAGTATTTT
CSARRTDTQYF
>NA|NA|TRBJ2-7|TRBV15
TGTGCCACCAGCAGAGATAGGCGGTTCTACGAGCAGTACTTC
CATSRDRRFYEQYF
>NA|NA|TRBJ2-7|TRBV19
TGTGCCAGTAGTCTAAAAACCCCCGGACAAGGCCTAGTAGTTCAGTACTTC
CASSLKTPGQGLVVQYF
>TRBD2|NA|TRBJ2-1|TRBV15
TGTGCCACCAGCAGACCTAGCGGGAGGCCTTACAATGAGCAGTTCTTC
CATSRPSGRPYNEQFF
>TRBD1|NA|TRBJ2-7|TRBV6-5
TGTGCCAGCAGTTACTCGGGACAGGCCTCCTACGAGCAGTACTTC
CASSYSGQASYEQYF
>TRBD1|NA|TRBJ2-5|TRBV7-8
TGTGCCAGCAGCTTGTACAGGGGGGAGACCCAGTACTTC
CASSLYRGETQYF
>NA|NA|TRBJ1-2|TRBV11-2
TGTGCCAGCAGCGATCACACCCGGGTTCGGCACTATGGCTACACCTTC
CASSDHTRVRHYGYTF
>NA|NA|TRBJ2-5|TRBV6-1
TGTGCCAGCAGTTCTCAGTTGGAGCAGTACTTC
CASSSQLEQYF
>TRBD2|NA|TRBJ2-3|TRBV11-1
TGTGCCAGCAGCTTCTCAGCGGGAGTAAGCACAGATACGCAGTATTTT
CASSFSAGVSTDTQYF
>NA|NA|TRBJ1-6|TRBV9
TGTGCCAGCAGCGTAGAATCAGGCCCTGATTCACCCCTCCACTTT
CASSVESGPDSPLHF
>TRBD2|few|TRBJ2-7|TRBV10-2
TGCGCCAGCAGCGACTTTACCGGGACTAGCGGGGTTCGGTACGAGCAGTACTTC
CASSDFTGTSGVRYEQYF
>NA|NA|TRBJ1-1|TRBV5-4
TGTGCCAGCAGCTACGAGGTCGACAGGAACACTGAAGCTTTCTTT
CASSYEVDRNTEAFF
>NA|NA|TRBJ2-7|TRBV28
TGTGCCAGCAGCGAGCTAGCTCCCAACTACGAGCAGTACTTC
CASSELAPNYEQYF
>NA|NA|TRBJ1-2|TRBV5-1
TGCGCCAGCAGCCCGGGAGGTATATCTAACTATGGCTACACCTTC
CASSPGGISNYGYTF
>TRBD2|NA|TRBJ2-5|TRBV13
TGTGCCAGCAGCGCCGGGCGGGAGGGGTTGTACGAGACCCAGTACTTC
CASSAGREGLYETQYF
>TRBD1|once|TRBJ1-5|TRBV30
TGTGCCTGGGACAACCTCAGGGGGACGGGACAGCCCCAGCATTTT
CAWDNLRGTGQPQHF
>TRBD2|NA|TRBJ2-3|TRBV4-2
TGTGCCAGCAGTAGGAAAGCGGGGTCCAACCCTAGCACAGATACGCAGTATTTT
CASSRKAGSNPSTDTQYF
>NA|NA|TRBJ1-5|TRBV11-3
TGTGCCAGCAGCCATACACAGGGATCGTTGAAAGGCAATCAGCCCCAGCATTTT
CASSHTQGSLKGNQPQHF
>NA|NA|TRBJ1-4|TRBV9
TGTGCCAGCAGCGTAGCTCCTCAGGGTAATGAAAAACTGTTTTTT
CASSVAPQGNEKLFF
>TRBD1|NA|TRBJ2-1|TRBV19
TGTGCCAGTAGTCCCCGGGACAGGCGGCCCAGTCCGTTCTTC
CASSPRDRRPSPFF
>TRBD1|NA|TRBJ1-1|TRBV4-1
TGCGCCAGCAGCCAAAGACAGGGTAACACTGAAGCTTTCTTT
CASSQRQGNTEAFF
>NA|NA|TRBJ1-2|TRBV29-1
TGCAGCGTGGGGCAGAACTCAGGTCGTAATGGCTACACCTTC
CSVGQNSGRNGYTF
>TRBD1|NA|TRBJ1-1|TRBV19
TGTGCCAGTACCCTTGGTAGTACCGGGACAGCGATCGAAGCTTTCTTT
CASTLGSTGTAIEAFF
>NA|once|TRBJ2-1|TRBV7-8
TGTGCCAGCAGCACCCTACAGGGCAATGAGCAGTTCTTC
CASSTLQGNEQFF
>TRBD1|NA|TRBJ1-1|TRBV6-1
TGTGCCAGCGCGAGACAGGGTGAAGCTTTCTTT
CASARQGEAFF
>NA|NA|TRBJ2-1|TRBV28
TGTGCCAGCAGAGCTGACAGTCTACAGGAGTTCTTC
CASRADSLQEFF
>TRBD1|NA|TRBJ2-5|TRBV5-4
TGTGCCAGCAGCGAACCGGGACAGAGAAAAGAGACCCAGTACTTC
CASSEPGQRKETQYF
>TRBD1|NA|TRBJ2-5|TRBV5-4
TGTGCCAGCAGCGTACCGGGACAGGGGTCAGAGACCCAGTACTTC
CASSVPGQGSETQYF
>TRBD2|NA|TRBJ2-7|TRBV6-1
TGTGCCAGCAGTGAATATGGTAGCGGGATGGGGTCGGGCTACGAGCAGTACTTC
CASSEYGSGMGSGYEQYF
>NA|NA|TRBJ1-5|TRBV2
TGTGCCAGCATTCGCGATGTGAATCAGCCCCAGCATTTT
CASIRDVNQPQHF
>NA|NA|TRBJ2-5|TRBV25-1
TGTGCCAGCAGTGTTACTTTAGAGGAGACCCAGTACTTC
CASSVTLEETQYF
>TRBD1|NA|TRBJ1-5|TRBV27
TGTGCCAGCAGTTTCCAAGTCACGCACCGGGACAGGGGTTTTCAGCCCCAGCATTTT
CASSFQVTHRDRGFQPQHF
>TRBD1|NA|TRBJ2-1|TRBV7-2
TGTGCCAGCAGCTCAGCCCAGGGGGCCCATGAGCAGTTCTTC
CASSSAQGAHEQFF
>TRBD2|NA|TRBJ2-7|TRBV27
TGTGCCAGCAGTAAGACTAGCGGGGTACTCTACGAGCAGTACTTT
CASSKTSGVLYEQYF
>TRBD1|NA|TRBJ2-7|TRBV7-2
TGTGCCAGCAGCGTCGACAGGGGGGCCAGTCGCGAGCAGTACTTC
CASSVDRGASREQYF
>NA|NA|TRBJ1-5|TRBV7-8
TGTGCCAGCAGCCCCCTCGGAGCGGGTCAGCCCCAGCATTTT
CASSPLGAGQPQHF
>NA|NA|TRBJ2-2|TRBV5-1
TGCGCCAGCAGACTAAACACCGGGGAGCTGTTTTTT
CASRLNTGELFF
>NA|NA|TRBJ1-2|TRBV6-1
TGTGCCAGCAGTGTGGACACCTATGGCTACACCTTC
CASSVDTYGYTF
>TRBD1|NA|TRBJ2-2|TRBV6-1
TGTGCCAGAGGGACAGACTTCACCGGGGAGCTGTTTTTT
CARGTDFTGELFF
>NA|few|TRBJ1-2|TRBV19
TGTGCCAGTAGTATGCGGGGGGCGAGGGGCTACACCTTC
CASSMRGARGYTF
>NA|NA|TRBJ1-5|TRBV19
TGTGCCAGTAGTCGGGGGGGTCAGCCCCAGCATTTT
CASSRGGQPQHF
>NA|NA|TRBJ1-2|TRBV5-6
TGTGCCAGCAGCGTCCGGCGGTTTACAACTAACTATGGCTACACCTTC
CASSVRRFTTNYGYTF
>TRBD1|NA|TRBJ2-1|TRBV7-3
TGTGCCAGCAGCCAGGGACAGGGGAACAATGAGCAGTTCTTC
CASSQGQGNNEQFF
>TRBD1|NA|TRBJ2-1|TRBV18
TGTGCCAGCTCACCAATAGGACAGGGGGTCCACAATGAGCAGTTCTTC
CASSPIGQGVHNEQFF
>TRBD2|NA|TRBJ2-2|TRBV19
TGTGCCAGTCCGCGGGCTAGCGGGAGCGACACCGGGGAGCTGTTTTTT
CASPRASGSDTGELFF
>NA|NA|TRBJ2-7|TRBV7-3
TGTGCCAGCAGCTTAAGCGGGACAGTGGGCGAGCAGTACTTC
CASSLSGTVGEQYF
>TRBD2|NA|TRBJ2-7|TRBV18
TGTGCCAGCTCAATACGAAGCGGGGGGGCCCCCTACGAGCAGTACTTC
CASSIRSGGAPYEQYF
>NA|NA|TRBJ2-7|TRBV4-1
TGCGCCAGCAGCCGACAGGCGGGGGCGGGGGAGCAGTACTTC
CASSRQAGAGEQYF
>NA|NA|TRBJ1-1|TRBV18
TGTGCCAGCTCTACGTTAGAAAACACTGAAGCTTTCTTT
CASSTLENTEAFF
>TRBD1|NA|TRBJ1-4|TRBV6-1
TGTGCCAGCAGGGGTGGGACAGCTAATGAAAAACTGTTTTTT
CASRGGTANEKLFF
>NA|NA|TRBJ2-3|TRBV18
TGTGCCAGCTCACCCCTGACTAGCACAGATACGCAGTATTTT
CASSPLTSTDTQYF